The sequence of this T cell receptor (beta chain) was determined in a study of blood T cell repertoires in COVID-19. About the study: Whether acute or convalescent, the COVID-19 samples came from the United States, Italy and Spain. Sources were T cells, B-cell-depleted T cells, or PBMCs; the material itself was cDNA or gDNA.

V lost 8 bases, J lost 0 bases, and 8 bases stayed unmatched. Per the germline V gene, CDR1 is SEHNR and CDR2 is FQNEAQ (reference sequence). The CDR3 loop spans 15 amino acids. In the source study's methods: Reference gene primers were amplified, and this amplification served to estimate nucleated cell counts. The data were produced by immunoSEQ multiplex PCR, yet TCRdb's version contains in-frame clones alone and is incomplete. V, J and clone size are taken as reported in that table, and D and trimming were inferred from the DNA itself. The table lists roughly 49,000 clones, around nine tenths of them singletons, with roughly 10% in the top ten.

The specimen sequenced was peripheral blood. The V gene is TRBV7-9, the J gene TRBJ1-1, with TRBD1 matching 8 bases. The clonotype comes from a woman older than 75 with acute or convalescent COVID-19. The DNA for the CDR3 is TGTGCCAGCTTCACAGGGGGTAACATGAACACTGAAGCTTTCTTT. Translated: CASFTGGNMNTEAFF.